Below, 29 T cell receptor beta chains from the same sample are listed, as sequenced in a study of blood T cell repertoires in COVID-19. This table comes from immunoSEQ multiplex PCR, and its TCRdb copy is limited to in-frame clones, with some not included. The sample includes just over 90,000 clones, 80% to 90% seen only once; the top ten take around a sixth. Sequencing was performed on peripheral blood. These receptors were obtained from a woman older than 75 with acute or convalescent COVID-19.

V is TRBV28 and J is TRBJ1-4, with D unclear. In germline, CDR1 is MDHEN, CDR2 SYDVKM. V shed 8 bases and J shed 4 bases, with 14 bases lying between them. The CDR3 contains 14 residues. The CDR3 DNA is TGTGCCAGCTGCCTAGGAGGGAATAATGAAAAACTGTTTTTT. Translating gives CASCLGGNNEKLFF.

This rearrangement joins TRBV2 to TRBJ2-7, with TRBD1 matching over 10 bases. J gave up 5 bases and V 6 bases, and 10 bases lay outside the gene matches. The CDR3 extends over 15 amino acids. Germline V gives CDR1 SNHLY, CDR2 FYNNEI. The CDR3 reads CASSDPGTGVHEQYF. CDR3 in DNA: TGTGCCAGCAGCGATCCCGGGACAGGGGTCCACGAGCAGTACTTC.

The rearrangement links TRBV18 to TRBJ1-1; D is undetermined. Trimming took 5 bases from V and 2 from J, leaving 9 bases between them. Looked up from germline, CDR1 is KGHSH and CDR2 is LQKENI. The CDR3 contains 13 residues. The CDR3 DNA follows: TGTGCCAGCTCATTGGGCCCCAACACTGAAGCTTTCTTT. It translates to CASSLGPNTEAFF.

CDR3 coding DNA: TGTGCCAGCAGTCCAGGGGGCCGGGCTGAAGCTTTCTTT. Residues: CASSPGGRAEAFF. The J gene is TRBJ1-1, the V gene TRBV2, with 8 bases fitting TRBD1. Germline values: CDR1 SNHLY, CDR2 FYNNEI. J was trimmed by 6 bases and V by 5 bases; bases with no gene match: 5. The CDR3 has 13 residues.

The gene calls are TRBV6-5 and TRBJ2-2; D is possibly TRBD1 (6 bases). CDR1 is MNHEY and CDR2 is SVGAGI in the germline V gene. CDR3 length: 15 residues. Trimming removed 5 bases at V and 4 bases at J, with 14 bases between. CDR3 bases: TGTGCCAGCAGTCTTAACAGGGCCGGCACCGGGGAGCTGTTTTTT. Translating it yields CASSLNRAGTGELFF.

This chain connects TRBV5-6 to TRBJ2-1; possible D gene TRBD1, 6 bases. Germline V gene lookup returns CDR1 SGHDT and CDR2 YYEEEE. Trimming pared 3 bases from V and 4 bases from J, leaving 8 bases between. The length of the CDR3 is 13 residues. For the CDR3, the DNA is TGTGCCAGCAGCTCGGACAGTTACAATGAGCAGTTCTTC. It is translated as CASSSDSYNEQFF.

The V call is TRBV6-4, the J call TRBJ2-1; 14 bases map to TRBD2. There are 18 residues in the CDR3. Germline CDR1 and CDR2: MRHNA and SNTAGT. The junction had 11 bases not matched to a gene; V was cut back by 8 bases and J by 2 bases. The CDR3 here is CASLIKGTSGGPYNEQFF. Written as DNA, the CDR3 is TGTGCCAGCCTTATAAAAGGGACTAGCGGGGGCCCCTACAATGAGCAGTTCTTC.

This clone was observed once. CDR3 residues: CASSDTGTGIGGYTF. CDR3 bases: TGTGCCAGCAGCGATACCGGGACAGGCATTGGTGGCTACACCTTC. The chain is built from TRBV27 and TRBJ1-2, with 8 bases matching TRBD1. With V trimmed by 6 bases and J by 7 bases, 13 bases remained unmatched. In germline, CDR1 is MNHEY, CDR2 SMNVEV (reference sequence). The CDR3 covers 15 residues.

This clone was recorded a few times. The chain couples TRBV7-8 to TRBJ1-1; possibly TRBD1 for D (6 bases). Looked up from germline, CDR1 is SGHVS and CDR2 is FQNEAQ. V lost 6 bases, J lost 0 bases, and 11 bases lay in between. This CDR3 contains 14 residues. The CDR3 here is CASRQTGLNTEAFF. The DNA of the CDR3 is TGTGCCAGCAGACAGACAGGCCTGAACACTGAAGCTTTCTTT.

J is TRBJ1-1 and V is TRBV18; weak D call: TRBD1 (5 bases). Trimming pared 1 base from V and 3 bases from J, leaving 6 bases between. Germline lookup yields CDR1 KGHSH and CDR2 LQKENI. The CDR3 extends over 13 amino acids. The CDR3 DNA reads as TGTGCCAGCTCACCACAGGGGTACACTGAAGCTTTCTTT. Its protein product is CASSPQGYTEAFF.

V is TRBV7-9 and J is TRBJ1-3, with 8 bases that match TRBD1. Germline-derived CDR1 and CDR2 are SEHNR and FQNEAQ (reference sequence). The CDR3 covers 17 residues. The V segment lost 0 bases and the J segment 4 bases; nucleotides outside the gene matches: 8. CDR3 sequence: CASSLARGQGLGNTIYF. CDR3 in DNA: TGTGCCAGCAGCTTAGCGAGAGGACAGGGCTTGGGAAACACCATATATTTT.

The chain links TRBV12-5 to TRBJ1-5; 8 bases are shared with TRBD1. Germline-derived CDR1 and CDR2 are LGHNT and FRNRAP. The CDR3 loop spans 14 amino acids. Trimming at V came to 6 bases and at J to 7 bases, leaving 8 bases not matched to a gene. The CDR3 here is CASGPGQGRQPQHF. CDR3 sequence (DNA): TGTGCTAGTGGCCCAGGACAGGGAAGGCAGCCCCAGCATTTT.

The chain couples TRBV19 to TRBJ1-4, with 7 bases that match TRBD1. The germline CDR1 and CDR2 sequences are LNHDA and SQIVND (reference sequence). CDR3 length: 13 residues. V lost 3 bases and J lost 10; bases outside the gene matches: 5. The CDR3 DNA is TGTGCCAGTAGTATCCCAGGGGGGAGAAAACTGTTTTTT. Translating gives CASSIPGGRKLFF.

V is TRBV10-1 and J is TRBJ2-7; 8 nucleotides line up with TRBD1. Germline V lookup: CDR1 WNHNN, CDR2 SYGVQD (reference sequence). The CDR3 covers 14 residues. V lost 3 bases, J lost 2 bases, and 3 bases stayed unmatched. The CDR3 sequence: CASSDRTGPYEQYF. In DNA, the CDR3 is TGCGCCAGCAGTGACAGGACAGGGCCCTACGAGCAGTACTTC.

V is TRBV4-1 and J is TRBJ1-1; perhaps TRBD1 as D (6 bases). V was shortened by 1 base and J by 4 bases, with 22 bases between the two germline ends. The CDR3 sequence is 18 residues long. The germline CDR1 and CDR2 sequences are MGHRA and YSYEKL. The CDR3 sequence is CASSQGRHLGGRGTEAFF. CDR3 coding DNA: TGCGCCAGCAGCCAAGGAAGACATTTAGGGGGTCGGGGCACTGAAGCTTTCTTT.

The count of this clone is one. This chain joins TRBV6-4 and TRBJ2-3; TRBD2 agrees at 9 bases. The J segment lost 2 bases and the V segment lost 5 bases, leaving 2 bases of the junction unmatched. CDR1 is MRHNA and CDR2 is SNTAGT in the germline V gene. CDR3 length: 14 amino acids. For the CDR3, the DNA is TGTGCCAGCAGTAGCGGGGGGTACACAGATACGCAGTATTTT. It specifies CASSSGGYTDTQYF.

This clone was found once. Other DNA sequences within the sample encode an identical CDR3. This chain connects TRBV7-9 to TRBJ2-7, with unresolved D. The ends were cut back, 2 bases at V and 4 bases at J, with 6 bases in the middle. Germline V lookup: CDR1 SEHNR, CDR2 FQNEAQ (reference sequence). The CDR3 is 12 residues long. The CDR3 nucleotides read TGTGCCAGCAGCTTAACACCGTACGAGCAGTACTTC. Encoded protein: CASSLTPYEQYF.

This chain joins TRBV5-5 and TRBJ2-7; TRBD1 matches at 9 bases. V was pared by 6 bases and J by 7 bases, with 8 bases of the junction left unmatched. Germline values: CDR1 SGHKS, CDR2 YYEKEE (reference sequence). The CDR3 extends over 13 amino acids. The CDR3 reads CASTRTGAGEQYF. CDR3 sequence (DNA): TGTGCCAGCACCCGGACAGGGGCGGGTGAGCAGTACTTC.

The rearrangement uses TRBV15 and TRBJ2-1, with a possible D match to TRBD1 (6 bases). Germline V CDR1 and CDR2: LNHNV, YYDKDF (reference sequence). There are 15 residues in the CDR3. V lost 1 base and J lost 3, with 10 bases in between. The CDR3 bases are TGTGCCACCAGCAGAGCGCAGGGGCTCTACAATGAGCAGTTCTTC. Protein sequence: CATSRAQGLYNEQFF.

CDR3 loop: CASSLATGVNQPQHF. The CDR3 DNA follows: TGTGCCAGCAGCCTCGCTACGGGAGTGAATCAGCCCCAGCATTTT. V is TRBV7-8 and J is TRBJ1-5; D call uncertain. Germline V gives CDR1 SGHVS, CDR2 FQNEAQ. The V end was cut by 5 bases, the J end by 4 bases, with 15 bases between. The CDR3 covers 15 residues.

The rearrangement uses TRBV2 and TRBJ2-7; 10 bases match TRBD1. V dropped 6 bases and J dropped 2; count of bases not matched to a gene: 4. There are 14 residues in the CDR3. CDR1 is SNHLY, CDR2 FYNNEI, per germline. This chain's CDR3 is CASSRDRGAYEQYF. In DNA form, the CDR3 reads TGTGCCAGCAGCCGGGACAGGGGAGCCTACGAGCAGTACTTC.

The chain employs TRBV10-2 and TRBJ2-1; TRBD2 agrees at 7 bases. Per germline, CDR1 WSHSY and CDR2 SAAADI. Unmatched junction bases numbered 5, after V lost 3 bases and J lost 0 bases. CDR3 size: 16 residues. The CDR3 loop reads CASSESSGTSYNEQFF. The CDR3 nucleotides are TGCGCCAGCAGTGAATCCAGCGGGACCTCCTACAATGAGCAGTTCTTC.

This sequence joins TRBV19 and TRBJ1-1; 7 nucleotides align to TRBD1. The CDR3 runs to 15 residues. The V and J ends lost 5 bases and 4 bases, in that order; junction bases with no gene match: 10. Germline V gene data show CDR1 as LNHDA and CDR2 as SQIVND (reference sequence). The DNA for the CDR3 is TGTGCCAGTAGTGTTCCGGGACAGAGATCCACTGAAGCTTTCTTT. Protein: CASSVPGQRSTEAFF.

The rearrangement uses TRBV28 and TRBJ2-7, with 11 bases lining up with TRBD2. The junction had 7 bases not matched to a gene; V was cut back by 5 bases and J by 4 bases. CDR1 MDHEN and CDR2 SYDVKM come from the germline V gene. This CDR3 contains 15 residues. The CDR3 protein is CASSSLAGGFYEQYF. The CDR3 DNA reads as TGTGCCAGCAGTAGTCTAGCGGGGGGTTTTTACGAGCAGTACTTC.

This clone has just one count. The chain is built from TRBV9 and TRBJ2-3, with D possibly being TRBD2 (5 bases). The CDR3 totals 16 residues. Germline V gene data show CDR1 as SGDLS and CDR2 as YYNGEE. Trimming removed 0 bases from V and 4 bases from J, with 15 bases in between. CDR3 sequence reads: CASSVGENSWADTQYF. CDR3 nucleotide sequence: TGTGCCAGCAGCGTAGGGGAGAACTCTTGGGCAGATACGCAGTATTTT. The full variable domain, its missing parts supplied by reference TRBV9 and TRBJ2-3, is DSGVTQTPKHLITATGQRVTLRCSPRSGDLSVYWYQQSLDQGLQFLIQYYNGEERAKGNILERFSAQQFPDLHSELNLSSLELGDSALYFCASSVGENSWADTQYFGPGTRLTVL.

The CDR3 region has the DNA TGTGCCAGCAGTGATGCCGGGACTAAAAATACGCAGTATTTT. It translates to CASSDAGTKNTQYF. V usage is TRBV25-1 and J usage is TRBJ2-3, with 7 bases identical to TRBD2. In germline, CDR1 is MGHDK, CDR2 SYGVNS. V gave up 3 bases and J gave up 7 bases; unmatched junction bases: 7. This CDR3 is 14 amino acids long. The variable domain in full, completed from reference TRBV25-1 and TRBJ2-3, reads EADIYQTPRYLVIGTGKKITLECSQTMGHDKMYWYQQDPGMELHLIHYSYGVNSTEKGDLSSESTVSRIRTEHFPLTLESARPSHTSQYLCASSDAGTKNTQYFGPGTRLTVL.

This chain uses TRBV11-3 with TRBJ1-1; 7 bases map to TRBD1. With 5 bases clipped from V and 1 base from J, the junction kept 4 bases outside the gene matches. Per the germline V gene, CDR1 is SGHNT and CDR2 is YENEEA. This CDR3 is 14 amino acids long. CDR3 protein: CASSETGKNTEAFF. CDR3 DNA sequence: TGTGCCAGCAGCGAGACAGGGAAGAACACTGAAGCTTTCTTT.

The chain combines TRBV3-1 (or the pseudogene TRBV3-2) with TRBJ1-5; D remains unclear. This CDR3 spans 14 amino acids. V was trimmed by 1 base and J by 6 bases, leaving 10 bases between them. Germline V gene sequence: CDR1 LGHDT, CDR2 YNNKEL (reference sequence). CDR3 sequence: CASSQGASGQPQHF. Written as DNA, the CDR3 is TGTGCCAGCAGCCAAGGAGCTTCTGGTCAGCCCCAGCATTTT.

The chain is built from TRBV2 and TRBJ1-1, with D possibly TRBD1 on 6 matching bases. Germline CDR1 SNHLY, CDR2 FYNNEI. Trimming pared 6 bases from V and 4 bases from J, leaving 21 bases between. The CDR3 covers 16 residues. DNA of the CDR3: TGTGCCAGCAGCCCATTACTCGGTGCGGGGGCCACTGAAGCTTTCTTT. Its translation: CASSPLLGAGATEAFF.